This TCR beta chain was documented in a study of T cells in Graves' hyperthyroidism and ophthalmopathy. Germline V gene sequence: CDR1 DFQATT, CDR2 SNEGSKA (reference sequence). This CDR3 is built from 15 residues. With V trimmed by 3 bases and J by 8 bases, 6 bases remained unmatched. Using RNA transcripts as the source, TCR beta CDR3 regions were amplified. TCR CDR3 underwent first-round RT-PCR with the HTBI primer set. MiXCR was run by TCRdb on the multiplex PCR reads, yielding one entry per CDR3 protein. The sample lists 310,000 or so distinct CDR3 sequences; about 17% were seen once. In the ophthalmopathy cohort, Clinical Activity Score was at least 3, NOSPECS grade at least 4, and duration under 3 months. Lactation, pregnancy, other autoimmune disease or uncontrolled infection excluded patients.

V is TRBV20-1 and J is TRBJ2-1; 14 bases fit TRBD2. What was sequenced was blood. The receptor was isolated from a woman aged 60-75 years with Graves' ophthalmopathy. This CDR3 reads CSASGTSGRGHEQFF. For the CDR3, the DNA is TGCAGTGCTAGCGGGACTAGCGGGAGAGGGCATGAGCAGTTCTTC.